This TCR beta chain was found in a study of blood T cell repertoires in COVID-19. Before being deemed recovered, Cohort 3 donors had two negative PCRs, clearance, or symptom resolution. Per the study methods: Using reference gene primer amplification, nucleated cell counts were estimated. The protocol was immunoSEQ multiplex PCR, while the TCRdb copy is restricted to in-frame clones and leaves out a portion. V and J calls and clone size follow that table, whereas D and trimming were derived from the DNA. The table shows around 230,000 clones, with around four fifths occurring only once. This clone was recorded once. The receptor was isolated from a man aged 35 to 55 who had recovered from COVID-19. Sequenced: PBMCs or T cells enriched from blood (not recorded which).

The CDR3 bases are TGTGCCAGCAGCCAATCCCCAGGGGAGAGCTATGGCTACACCTTC. Translation gives CASSQSPGESYGYTF. J is TRBJ1-2 and V is TRBV16; D may be TRBD1 (6 bases). Trimming cost V 0 bases and J 4 bases, with 12 bases left between them. The CDR3 runs to 15 residues. Looked up from germline, CDR1 is KGHSY and CDR2 is FQNENV.